This T cell receptor beta chain stems from a study of T cell responses to AZD1222 COVID-19 vaccine. Trimming left V 0 bases short and J 11 bases short, with 26 bases between. Germline loops: CDR1 LGHDT, CDR2 YNNKEL (reference sequence). This CDR3 contains 17 residues. Sequenced by immunoSEQ multiplex PCR; TCRdb stores in-frame clones only, minus some. The data show about 120,000 clones, roughly 85% seen once. This receptor was obtained from an adult in good health. The chain combines TRBV3-1 (or the pseudogene TRBV3-2) with TRBJ2-7; D might be TRBD1 (5 bases). The specimen comprised peripheral blood, sampled on day 0 of MenACWY control vaccination. In DNA, the CDR3 is TGTGCCAGCAGCCAAGATAGGTTTGGGGCCTGGGCGTCCAACGAGTACTTC. It is translated as CASSQDRFGAWASNEYF.